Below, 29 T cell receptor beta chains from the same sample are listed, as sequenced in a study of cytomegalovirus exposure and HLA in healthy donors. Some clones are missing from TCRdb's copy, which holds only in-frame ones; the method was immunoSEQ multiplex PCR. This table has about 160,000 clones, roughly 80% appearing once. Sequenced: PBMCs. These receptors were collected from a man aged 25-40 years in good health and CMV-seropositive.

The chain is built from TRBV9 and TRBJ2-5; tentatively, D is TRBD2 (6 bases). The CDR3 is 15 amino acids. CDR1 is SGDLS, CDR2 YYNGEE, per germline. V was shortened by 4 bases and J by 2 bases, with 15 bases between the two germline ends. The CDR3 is CASSPGDGLQETQYF. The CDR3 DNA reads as TGTGCCAGCAGCCCGGGGGACGGTTTACAAGAGACCCAGTACTTC.

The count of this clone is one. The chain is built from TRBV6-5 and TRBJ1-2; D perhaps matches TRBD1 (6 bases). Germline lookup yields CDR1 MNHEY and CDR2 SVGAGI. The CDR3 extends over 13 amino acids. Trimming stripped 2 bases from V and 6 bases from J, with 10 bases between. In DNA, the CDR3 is TGTGCCAGCAGTTACGGGGGCTGGGATGGCTACACCTTC. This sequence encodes CASSYGGWDGYTF.

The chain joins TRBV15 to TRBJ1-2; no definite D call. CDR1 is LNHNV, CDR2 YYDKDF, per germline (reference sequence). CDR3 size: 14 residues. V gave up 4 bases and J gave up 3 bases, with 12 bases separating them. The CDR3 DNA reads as TGTGCCACCAGCATGACTTACGGGGACTATGGCTACACCTTC. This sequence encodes CATSMTYGDYGYTF.

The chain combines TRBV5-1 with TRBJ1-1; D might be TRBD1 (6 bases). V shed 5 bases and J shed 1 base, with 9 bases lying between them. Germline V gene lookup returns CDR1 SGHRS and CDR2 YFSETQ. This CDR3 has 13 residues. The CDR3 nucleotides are TGCGCCAGCAGAGGACAGTGGAACACTGAAGCTTTCTTT. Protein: CASRGQWNTEAFF.

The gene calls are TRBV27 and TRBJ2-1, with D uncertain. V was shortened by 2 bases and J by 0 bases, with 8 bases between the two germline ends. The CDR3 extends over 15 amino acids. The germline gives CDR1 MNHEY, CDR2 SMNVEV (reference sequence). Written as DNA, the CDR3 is TGTGCCAGCAGTTTAATAGGCGGCTCCTACAATGAGCAGTTCTTC. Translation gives CASSLIGGSYNEQFF.

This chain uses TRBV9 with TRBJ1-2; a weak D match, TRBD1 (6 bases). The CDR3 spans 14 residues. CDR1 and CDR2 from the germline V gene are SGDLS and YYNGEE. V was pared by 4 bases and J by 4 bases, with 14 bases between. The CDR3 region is CASSPRQVFYGYTF. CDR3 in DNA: TGTGCCAGCAGCCCCCGACAGGTTTTCTATGGCTACACCTTC.

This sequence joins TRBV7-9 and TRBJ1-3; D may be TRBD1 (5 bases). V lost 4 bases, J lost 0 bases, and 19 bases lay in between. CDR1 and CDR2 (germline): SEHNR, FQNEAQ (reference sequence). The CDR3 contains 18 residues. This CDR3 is CASSSRAGGWSSGNTIYF. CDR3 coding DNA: TGTGCCAGCAGCTCCCGGGCGGGGGGTTGGAGCTCTGGAAACACCATATATTTT.

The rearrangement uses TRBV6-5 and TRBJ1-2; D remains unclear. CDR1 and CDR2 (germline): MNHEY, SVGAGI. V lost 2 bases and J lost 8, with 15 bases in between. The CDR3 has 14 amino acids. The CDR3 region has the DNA TGTGCCAGCAGTTACCTTGAAGGAGTGAACGGCTACACCTTC. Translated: CASSYLEGVNGYTF.

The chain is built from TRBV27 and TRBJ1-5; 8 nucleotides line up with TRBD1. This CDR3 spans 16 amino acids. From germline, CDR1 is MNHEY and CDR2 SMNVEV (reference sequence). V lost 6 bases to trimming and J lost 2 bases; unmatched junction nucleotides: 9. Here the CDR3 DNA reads TGTGCCAGCAGCCAATACACAGGGGGAGGCAATCAGCCCCAGCATTTT. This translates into CASSQYTGGGNQPQHF.

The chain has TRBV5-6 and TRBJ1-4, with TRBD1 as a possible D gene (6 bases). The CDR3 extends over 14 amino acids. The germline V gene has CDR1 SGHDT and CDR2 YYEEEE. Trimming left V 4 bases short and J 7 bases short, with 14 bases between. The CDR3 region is CASSLTGQFEKLFF. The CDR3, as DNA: TGTGCCAGCAGCCTAACCGGACAGTTTGAAAAACTGTTTTTT. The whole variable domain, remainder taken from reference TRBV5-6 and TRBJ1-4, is DAGVTQSPTHLIKTRGQQVTLRCSPKSGHDTVSWYQQALGQGPQFIFQYYEEEERQRGNFPDRFSGHQFPNYSSELNVNALLLGDSALYLCASSLTGQFEKLFFGSGTQLSVL.

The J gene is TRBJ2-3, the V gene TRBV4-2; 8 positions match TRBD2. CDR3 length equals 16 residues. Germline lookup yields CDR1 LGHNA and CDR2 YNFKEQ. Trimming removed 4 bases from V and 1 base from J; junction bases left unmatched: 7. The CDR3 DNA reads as TGTGCCAGCAGCCCGGAGCGGGGGAGTGGCACAGATACGCAGTATTTT. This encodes CASSPERGSGTDTQYF.

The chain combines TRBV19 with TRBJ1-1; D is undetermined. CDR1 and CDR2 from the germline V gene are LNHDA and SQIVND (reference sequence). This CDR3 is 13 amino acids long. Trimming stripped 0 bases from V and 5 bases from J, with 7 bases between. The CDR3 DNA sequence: TGTGCCAGTAGTATAGATCCTCTTACTGAAGCTTTCTTT. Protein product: CASSIDPLTEAFF.

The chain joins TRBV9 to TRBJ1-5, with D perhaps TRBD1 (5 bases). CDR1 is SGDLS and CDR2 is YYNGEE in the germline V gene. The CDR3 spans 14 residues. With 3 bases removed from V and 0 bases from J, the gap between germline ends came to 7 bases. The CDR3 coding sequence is TGTGCCAGCAGCGCAGGGTATAGCAATCAGCCCCAGCATTTT. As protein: CASSAGYSNQPQHF.

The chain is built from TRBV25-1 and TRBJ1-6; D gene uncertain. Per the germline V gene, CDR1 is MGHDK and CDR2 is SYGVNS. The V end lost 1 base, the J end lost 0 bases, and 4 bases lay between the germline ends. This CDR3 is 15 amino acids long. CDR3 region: CASSESSSYNSPLHF. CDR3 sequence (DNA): TGTGCCAGCAGTGAATCCAGCTCCTATAATTCACCCCTCCACTTT.

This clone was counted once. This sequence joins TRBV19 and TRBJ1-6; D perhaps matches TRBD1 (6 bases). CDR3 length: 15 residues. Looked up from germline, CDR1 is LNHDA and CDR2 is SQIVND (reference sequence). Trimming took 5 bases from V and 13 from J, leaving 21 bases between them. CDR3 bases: TGTGCCAGTAGTCTAGGACAGCCGAGATCAGTTCCCCTCCACTTT. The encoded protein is CASSLGQPRSVPLHF.

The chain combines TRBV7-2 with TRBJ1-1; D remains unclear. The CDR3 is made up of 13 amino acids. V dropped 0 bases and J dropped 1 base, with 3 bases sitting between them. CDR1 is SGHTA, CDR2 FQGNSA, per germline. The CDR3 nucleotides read TGTGCCAGCAGCTTAGCCAGGAACACTGAAGCTTTCTTT. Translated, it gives CASSLARNTEAFF.

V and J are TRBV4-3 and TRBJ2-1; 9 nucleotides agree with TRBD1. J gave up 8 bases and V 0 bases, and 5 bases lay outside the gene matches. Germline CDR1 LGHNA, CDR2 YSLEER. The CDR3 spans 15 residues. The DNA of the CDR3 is TGCGCCAGCAGCCAAGAGGGACAGGGAGCCTATGAGCAGTTCTTC. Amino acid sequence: CASSQEGQGAYEQFF.

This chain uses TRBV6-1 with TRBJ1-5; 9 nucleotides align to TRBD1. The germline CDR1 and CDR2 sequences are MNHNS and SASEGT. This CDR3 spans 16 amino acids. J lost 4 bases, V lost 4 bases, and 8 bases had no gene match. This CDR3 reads CASSARDRVMNQPQHF. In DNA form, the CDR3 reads TGTGCCAGCAGTGCAAGGGACAGGGTAATGAATCAGCCCCAGCATTTT.

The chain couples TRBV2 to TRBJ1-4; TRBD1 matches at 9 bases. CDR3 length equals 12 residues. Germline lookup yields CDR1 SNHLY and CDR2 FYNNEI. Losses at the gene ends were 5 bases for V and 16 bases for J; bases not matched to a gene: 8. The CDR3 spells CASSLNAGQGFF. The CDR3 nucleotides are TGTGCCAGCAGTTTAAACGCGGGACAGGGGTTTTTT.

This CDR3 is CAWTVPGTQYF. Here the CDR3 DNA reads TGTGCCTGGACCGTTCCCGGGACCCAGTACTTC. The chain links TRBV30 to TRBJ2-5; no clear D. The CDR3 is made up of 11 amino acids. Trimming removed 4 bases from V and 7 bases from J, with 10 bases in between. Germline V CDR1 and CDR2: GTSNPN, SVGIG (reference sequence).

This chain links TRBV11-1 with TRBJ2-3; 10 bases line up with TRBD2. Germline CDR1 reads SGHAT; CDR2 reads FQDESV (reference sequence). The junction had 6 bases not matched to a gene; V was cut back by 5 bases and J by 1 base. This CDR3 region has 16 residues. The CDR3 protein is CASSPLGTSGTDTQYF. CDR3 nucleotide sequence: TGTGCCAGCAGCCCCCTGGGGACTAGCGGCACAGATACGCAGTATTTT.

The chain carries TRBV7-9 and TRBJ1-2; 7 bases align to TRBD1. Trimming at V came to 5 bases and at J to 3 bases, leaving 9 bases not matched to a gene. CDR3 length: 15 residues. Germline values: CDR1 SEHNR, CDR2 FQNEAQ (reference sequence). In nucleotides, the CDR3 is TGTGCCAGCAGCCTAGGGGACAGTGGTTACTATGGCTACACCTTC. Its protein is CASSLGDSGYYGYTF.

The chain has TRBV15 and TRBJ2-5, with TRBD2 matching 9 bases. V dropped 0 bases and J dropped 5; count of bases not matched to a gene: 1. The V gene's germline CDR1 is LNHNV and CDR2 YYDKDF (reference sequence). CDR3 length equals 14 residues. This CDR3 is CATSRDLAGETQYF. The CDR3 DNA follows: TGTGCCACCAGCAGAGACCTAGCGGGGGAGACCCAGTACTTC.

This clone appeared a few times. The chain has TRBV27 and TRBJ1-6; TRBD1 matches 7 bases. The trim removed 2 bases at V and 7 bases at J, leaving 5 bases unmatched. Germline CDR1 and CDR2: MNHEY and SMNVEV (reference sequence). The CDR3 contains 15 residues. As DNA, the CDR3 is TGTGCCAGCAGTTTAGGACAGGCGCTCAATTCACCCCTCCACTTT. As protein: CASSLGQALNSPLHF.

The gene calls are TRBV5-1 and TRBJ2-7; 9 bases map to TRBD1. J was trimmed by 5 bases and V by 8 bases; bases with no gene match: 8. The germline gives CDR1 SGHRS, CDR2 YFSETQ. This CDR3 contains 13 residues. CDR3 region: CASTPGQGNEQYF. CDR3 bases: TGCGCCAGTACACCGGGACAGGGTAACGAGCAGTACTTC.

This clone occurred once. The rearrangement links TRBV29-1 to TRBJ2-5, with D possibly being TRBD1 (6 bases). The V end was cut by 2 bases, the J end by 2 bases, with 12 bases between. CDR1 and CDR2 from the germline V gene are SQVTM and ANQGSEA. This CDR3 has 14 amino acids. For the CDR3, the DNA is TGCAGCGTTGAATTACAGGGTCTGCAAGAGACCCAGTACTTC. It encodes CSVELQGLQETQYF. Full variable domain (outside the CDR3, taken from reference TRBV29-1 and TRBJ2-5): SAVISQKPSRDICQRGTSLTIQCQVDSQVTMMFWYRQQPGQSLTLIATANQGSEATYESGFVIDKFPISRPNLTFSTLTVSNMSPEDSSIYLCSVELQGLQETQYFGPGTRLLVL.

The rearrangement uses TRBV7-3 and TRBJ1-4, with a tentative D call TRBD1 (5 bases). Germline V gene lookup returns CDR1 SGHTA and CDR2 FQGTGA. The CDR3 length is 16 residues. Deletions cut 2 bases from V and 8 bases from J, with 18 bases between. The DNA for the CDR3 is TGTGCCAGCAGCTTACCCGGCCGCCGGGGGAACGAAAAACTGTTTTTT. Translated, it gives CASSLPGRRGNEKLFF. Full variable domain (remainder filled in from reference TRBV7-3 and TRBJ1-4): GAGVSQTPSNKVTEKGKYVELRCDPISGHTALYWYRQSLGQGPEFLIYFQGTGAADDSGLPNDRFFAVRPEGSVSTLKIQRTERGDSAVYLCASSLPGRRGNEKLFFGSGTQLSVL.

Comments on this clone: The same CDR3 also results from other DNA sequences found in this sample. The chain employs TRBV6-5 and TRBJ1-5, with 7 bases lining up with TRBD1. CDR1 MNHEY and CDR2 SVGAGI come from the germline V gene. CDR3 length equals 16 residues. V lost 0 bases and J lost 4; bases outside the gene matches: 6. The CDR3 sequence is CASSYSRQGGNQPQHF. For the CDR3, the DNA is TGTGCCAGCAGTTACTCGAGACAGGGAGGAAATCAGCCCCAGCATTTT.

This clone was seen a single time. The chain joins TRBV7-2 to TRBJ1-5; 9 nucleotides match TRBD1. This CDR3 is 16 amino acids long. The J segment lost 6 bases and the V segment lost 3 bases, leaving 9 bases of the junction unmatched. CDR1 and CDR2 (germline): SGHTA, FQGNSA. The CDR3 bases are TGTGCCAGCAGCTTGGACAGGGGATTCGGCGGTCAGCCCCAGCATTTT. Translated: CASSLDRGFGGQPQHF. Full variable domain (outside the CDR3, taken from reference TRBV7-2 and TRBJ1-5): GAGVSQSPSNKVTEKGKDVELRCDPISGHTALYWYRQSLGQGLEFLIYFQGNSAPDKSGLPSDRFSAERTGGSVSTLTIQRTQQEDSAVYLCASSLDRGFGGQPQHFGDGTRLSIL.